These 21 T cell receptor beta chains were sequenced from one sample in a study of blood T cell repertoires in COVID-19. Clones were read by immunoSEQ multiplex PCR, and TCRdb kept only the in-frame ones, dropping some. This table holds roughly 260,000 clones, around 86% found once. Specimen: peripheral blood. Receptors were obtained from a middle-aged man who had recovered from COVID-19.

The rearrangement uses TRBV5-4 and TRBJ1-2; no firm D call. V gave up 2 bases and J gave up 3 bases, with 8 bases separating them. The germline V gene encodes CDR1 SGHNT and CDR2 YYREEE (reference sequence). This CDR3 is 13 amino acids long. The CDR3 region has the DNA TGTGCCAGCAGCTTTAGGGAGTACTATGGCTACACCTTC. This codes for CASSFREYYGYTF.

CDR3 in amino acids: CASSQGGLAGLNEQFF. The CDR3 DNA reads as TGCGCCAGCAGCCAAGGGGGACTAGCGGGACTCAATGAGCAGTTCTTC. The chain has TRBV4-1 and TRBJ2-1, with TRBD2 matching over 13 bases. After removal of 1 base from V and 6 bases from J, the junction contained 3 bases not matched to a gene. This CDR3 has 16 amino acids. CDR1 is MGHRA and CDR2 is YSYEKL in the germline V gene.

The chain joins TRBV5-5 to TRBJ2-3; TRBD2 might be the D (5 bases). This CDR3 contains 14 residues. The germline V gene has CDR1 SGHKS and CDR2 YYEKEE (reference sequence). V lost 3 bases to trimming and J lost 6 bases, with 14 bases between them. Here the CDR3 DNA reads TGTGCCAGCAGCTCCGACGCGAGAGGGGATACGCAGTATTTT. Amino acids: CASSSDARGDTQYF.

The gene calls are TRBV7-8 and TRBJ2-1; 9 bases match TRBD2. The CDR3 runs to 14 residues. Germline loops: CDR1 SGHVS, CDR2 FQNEAQ. V was clipped by 5 bases and J by 11 bases; unmatched bases: 10. The CDR3 DNA is TGTGCCAGCAGCCTCCGGACTAGCGAAAGTCAGCAGTTCTTC. This encodes CASSLRTSESQQFF.

J is TRBJ2-1 and V is TRBV9; the D gene is possibly TRBD2 (6 bases). V was pared by 4 bases and J by 5 bases, with 13 bases between. Looked up from germline, CDR1 is SGDLS and CDR2 is YYNGEE. The CDR3 is 14 residues long. CDR3 bases: TGTGCCAGCAGCATGGGACTGGCCAACAATGAGCAGTTCTTC. Protein: CASSMGLANNEQFF.

A single count supports this clone. The chain carries TRBV9 and TRBJ2-1, with 10 positions matching TRBD2. Germline V gene sequence: CDR1 SGDLS, CDR2 YYNGEE. After removal of 3 bases from V and 6 bases from J, the junction contained 6 bases not matched to a gene. CDR3 size: 15 residues. The CDR3 region has the DNA TGTGCCAGCAGCGAATGGACTAGCGGTCTCAATGAGCAGTTCTTC. It encodes CASSEWTSGLNEQFF. Combining the CDR3 with reference TRBV9 and TRBJ2-1 gives the whole variable domain DSGVTQTPKHLITATGQRVTLRCSPRSGDLSVYWYQQSLDQGLQFLIQYYNGEERAKGNILERFSAQQFPDLHSELNLSSLELGDSALYFCASSEWTSGLNEQFFGPGTRLTVL.

This chain joins TRBV4-3 and TRBJ2-3; 12 positions agree with TRBD2. The J segment lost 3 bases and the V segment lost 3 bases, leaving 7 bases of the junction unmatched. Per germline, CDR1 LGHNA and CDR2 YSLEER. CDR3 length: 17 amino acids. CDR3 region: CASSQAPSGGVTDTQYF. DNA for the CDR3: TGCGCCAGCAGCCAGGCTCCTAGCGGGGGGGTTACAGATACGCAGTATTTT.

The rearrangement joins TRBV10-1 to TRBJ2-3; TRBD2 is a possible D gene (6 bases). The CDR3 contains 14 residues. V was cut by 3 bases and J by 4 bases, with 11 bases left in between. Looked up from germline, CDR1 is WNHNN and CDR2 is SYGVQD (reference sequence). The CDR3 nucleotides are TGCGCCAGCAGTGACCAGCCGGGGGCAGATACGCAGTATTTT. Protein product: CASSDQPGADTQYF.

This chain links TRBV27 with TRBJ2-2; 8 bases align to TRBD2. The germline V gene encodes CDR1 MNHEY and CDR2 SMNVEV (reference sequence). The CDR3 extends over 16 amino acids. With V trimmed by 7 bases and J by 0 bases, 7 bases remained unmatched. The CDR3 spells CASTGGASPNTGELFF. DNA for the CDR3: TGTGCCAGCACCGGGGGGGCAAGCCCGAACACCGGGGAGCTGTTTTTT.

The chain employs TRBV9 and TRBJ2-1; TRBD1 matches at 8 bases. CDR3 length: 14 amino acids. Germline-derived CDR1 and CDR2 are SGDLS and YYNGEE. The V gene end was trimmed by 4 bases and the J gene end by 8 bases; junction bases not matched to a gene: 8. The CDR3 spells CASSSRTGLHEQFF. In DNA, the CDR3 is TGTGCCAGCAGCTCCCGGACAGGGCTACATGAGCAGTTCTTC.

The genes are TRBV7-3 and TRBJ2-2; 12 nucleotides agree with TRBD2. The CDR3 consists of 16 residues. The V gene end was trimmed by 5 bases and the J gene end by 4 bases; junction bases not matched to a gene: 5. Germline loops: CDR1 SGHTA, CDR2 FQGTGA. The CDR3 coding sequence is TGTGCCAGCAGCGATACTAGCGGGAGGCTCACCGGGGAGCTGTTTTTT. Protein sequence: CASSDTSGRLTGELFF.

J is TRBJ2-1 and V is TRBV27; 8 nucleotides line up with TRBD1. This CDR3 is 12 amino acids long. Trimming cost V 5 bases and J 13 bases; bases outside gene matches: 7. Germline V gene lookup returns CDR1 MNHEY and CDR2 SMNVEV (reference sequence). The CDR3 protein is CASSQTGTGQFF. In DNA form, the CDR3 reads TGTGCCAGCAGTCAGACCGGGACAGGCCAGTTCTTC.

The chain joins TRBV15 to TRBJ1-2; a possible D gene is TRBD1 (6 bases). Germline CDR1 reads LNHNV; CDR2 reads YYDKDF (reference sequence). V lost 2 bases, J lost 8 bases, and 18 bases lay in between. The length of the CDR3 is 15 residues. The CDR3 DNA is TGTGCCACCAGCAGAAGGACAGTGGACCCGTGGGGCTACACCTTC. Amino acids: CATSRRTVDPWGYTF. Based on the CDR3 plus reference TRBV15 and TRBJ1-2, the full variable domain is DAMVIQNPRYQVTQFGKPVTLSCSQTLNHNVMYWYQQKSSQAPKLLFHYYDKDFNNEADTPDNFQSRRPNTSFCFLDIRSPGLGDTAMYLCATSRRTVDPWGYTFGSGTRLTVV.

CDR3 amino acids: CASSWLNEQFF. The CDR3 region has the DNA TGTGCCAGCAGTTGGCTCAATGAGCAGTTCTTC. The chain recombines TRBV6-2 or TRBV6-3 with TRBJ2-1; the D is unclear. The length of the CDR3 is 11 residues. Trimming removed 4 bases from V and 6 bases from J, with 4 bases in between. Germline assignment: CDR1 MNHEY and CDR2 SVGEGT.

The chain uses TRBV4-1 and TRBJ2-4; 8 nucleotides line up with TRBD2. CDR1 MGHRA and CDR2 YSYEKL come from the germline V gene. V dropped 0 bases and J dropped 1; count of bases not matched to a gene: 8. This CDR3 has 18 amino acids. The CDR3: CASSQDPGGPGAKNIQYF. In DNA form, the CDR3 reads TGCGCCAGCAGCCAAGACCCGGGAGGGCCTGGGGCCAAAAACATTCAGTACTTC.

The genes are TRBV29-1 and TRBJ1-2; D is unresolved. There are 13 residues in the CDR3. Trimming removed 7 bases from V and 7 bases from J, with 19 bases in between. Per the germline V gene, CDR1 is SQVTM and CDR2 is ANQGSEA. The CDR3 DNA sequence: TGCAGCGCCAGACCCGGACTCGATCTTGGCTACACCTTC. It specifies CSARPGLDLGYTF.

The chain combines TRBV5-4 with TRBJ2-1; the D gene is possibly TRBD2 (6 bases). The CDR3 covers 14 residues. The V and J ends lost 10 bases and 4 bases respectively, with 18 bases between them. CDR1 and CDR2 (germline): SGHNT, YYREEE (reference sequence). CDR3 coding DNA: TGTGCCTCAGGAATCGGGGGTACGTACAATGAGCAGTTCTTC. Residues: CASGIGGTYNEQFF. Full variable domain (rest looked up from reference TRBV5-4 and TRBJ2-1): ETGVTQSPTHLIKTRGQQVTLRCSSQSGHNTVSWYQQALGQGPQFIFQYYREEENGRGNFPPRFSGLQFPNYSSELNVNALELDDSALYLCASGIGGTYNEQFFGPGTRLTVL.

The V and J genes are TRBV7-6 and TRBJ2-2; 8 nucleotides align to TRBD2. The CDR3 covers 17 residues. Germline V gives CDR1 SGHVS, CDR2 FNYEAQ. Trimming at V came to 2 bases and at J to 2 bases, leaving 7 bases not matched to a gene. The CDR3 DNA reads as TGTGCCAGCAGCTTACCCCAGCTAGCGGGTAACACCGGGGAGCTGTTTTTT. Translated, it gives CASSLPQLAGNTGELFF.

V and J are TRBV28 and TRBJ1-2; no firm D call. The V end was cut by 4 bases, the J end by 3 bases, with 9 bases between. CDR3 length equals 13 residues. CDR1 and CDR2 from the germline V gene are MDHEN and SYDVKM. The CDR3 region is CASSYSTDYGYTF. Here the CDR3 DNA reads TGTGCCAGCAGTTACTCGACTGACTATGGCTACACCTTC.

The rearrangement joins TRBV6-5 to TRBJ2-7; 8 bases agree with TRBD1. Germline CDR1 and CDR2: MNHEY and SVGAGI. CDR3 length equals 14 residues. With V trimmed by 6 bases and J by 1 base, 5 bases remained unmatched. The CDR3 DNA reads TGTGCCAGCAGGACGGACAGGGTGTCCTACGAGCAGTACTTC. Protein: CASRTDRVSYEQYF.

This clone was recorded only once. The J gene is TRBJ2-1, the V gene TRBV9; 7 nucleotides match TRBD2. The CDR3 is 17 residues long. Germline CDR1 reads SGDLS; CDR2 reads YYNGEE. V trimming: 4 bases; J trimming: 5 bases; junction bases outside the gene matches: 15. CDR3 bases: TGTGCCAGCAGCATACCTCGCGGGGGTGATGATAACAATGAGCAGTTCTTC. Protein sequence: CASSIPRGGDDNNEQFF. Complete variable domain (other parts from reference TRBV9 and TRBJ2-1): DSGVTQTPKHLITATGQRVTLRCSPRSGDLSVYWYQQSLDQGLQFLIQYYNGEERAKGNILERFSAQQFPDLHSELNLSSLELGDSALYFCASSIPRGGDDNNEQFFGPGTRLTVL.